A single sample gave rise to the 15 T cell receptor beta chains below, sequenced in a study of tumor and adjacent non-tumor tissue in lung cancer (dated by TCRdb to 2017 to 2018). Bulk unsorted tissue served as the source for RNA extraction, and RNA quality was assessed using a NanoDrop ND-1000 and an Agilent 2100. The normal lung samples consisted of distant non-tumor tissue collected more than 3 cm from the tumor edge. Preparation of the library involved multiplex PCR. The instrument was an Illumina HiSeq 2500. TCRbeta libraries were built by three rounds of nested PCR using primers (Table S4), following protocols modified from ARM-PCR. TCRdb trimmed public reads at Q25 via fastp, called clones via MiXCR and kept in-frame beta chains. Identical CDR3 protein sequences are pooled into one entry, listed with their most common genes and DNA. The sample table contains around 100,000 distinct CDR3 sequences; only one count was recorded for 65% of them. Around 19% of the sample is taken by the ten largest.

The sample comprised distant non-tumor lung tissue. All receptors derive from a man aged 30-40 years with non-small cell lung cancer.

Concerning this clonotype itself: One end of the junction is discordant with germline, which a read error may explain. This chain connects TRBV11-3 to TRBJ2-1; no clear D. This CDR3 has 13 amino acids. The germline V gene has CDR1 SGHNT and CDR2 YENEEA. Written as DNA, the CDR3 is TGTGCCACCAGCTTAGGGAACTACAATGAGCAATTCTTC. Translating gives CATSLGNYNEQFF.

This clonotype was recorded only once. The junction differs from germline at one of its ends, possibly a read error. V is TRBV20-1 and J is TRBJ2-7, with 7 bases lining up with TRBD2. The CDR3 has 15 amino acids. Germline V CDR1 and CDR2: DFQATT, SNEGSKA (reference sequence). CDR3: CSARDGSGIAYEHYF. CDR3 sequence (DNA): TGCAGTGCTAGAGATGGAAGCGGGATAGCCTACGAGCATTACTTC.

Worth noting for this clonotype: This may come from a read error, since a much larger clone is one base off. The chain joins TRBV5-6 to TRBJ2-3; TRBD1 matches 9 bases. After removal of 4 bases from V and 8 bases from J, the junction contained 11 bases not matched to a gene. CDR1 and CDR2 from the germline V gene are SGHDT and YYEEEE. The CDR3 loop spans 15 amino acids. DNA for the CDR3: TGTGCCAGCAGCATATACGACAGGGGGGCAGTTACGCAGTATTTT. This translates into CASSIYDRGAVTQYF.

Turning to this clonotype: No conserved phenylalanine or tryptophan is present at the end of the CDR3, so a read error is the likely explanation. The chain employs TRBV7-9 and TRBJ2-3; 10 bases line up with TRBD2. This CDR3 is 20 amino acids long. CDR1 is SEHNR and CDR2 is FQNEAQ in the germline V gene (reference sequence). Unmatched junction bases numbered 22, after V lost 4 bases and J lost 6 bases. The CDR3 loop reads CASSSEGNVAGGPIGDTQYI. In DNA form, the CDR3 reads TGTGCCAGCAGCTCCGAAGGGAACGTAGCGGGAGGCCCAATAGGGGATACGCAGTATATT.

About this clonotype itself: The CDR3 ends on some other residue instead of the conserved phenylalanine or tryptophan, so this is likely a read error. It is unclear where the CDR3 begins or ends on the DNA, so no DNA is shown, and the CDR3 is as TCRdb lists it. The J gene is TRBJ2-1, the V gene TRBV20-1; the table names TRBD2, a call not compared with the DNA. Counting both end residues, the CDR3 totals 14 amino acids. Germline V CDR1 and CDR2: DFQATT, SNEGSKA (reference sequence). CDR3 protein: CSARAAGDYNEQSL.

In the case of this clonotype: A much larger clone lies a single base off, so this may be a read error. The J gene is TRBJ2-2, the V gene TRBV5-6, with D perhaps TRBD1 (6 bases). This CDR3 contains 16 residues. Per the germline V gene, CDR1 is SGHDT and CDR2 is YYEEEE. CDR3 protein: CASNLAEAGATGELFF. CDR3 sequence (DNA): TGTGCCAGCAACTTGGCCGAGGCAGGGGCCACCGGGGAGCTGTTTTTT. Full variable domain (missing parts from reference TRBV5-6 and TRBJ2-2): DAGVTQSPTHLIKTRGQQVTLRCSPKSGHDTVSWYQQALGQGPQFIFQYYEEEERQRGNFPDRFSGHQFPNYSSELNVNALLLGDSALYLCASNLAEAGATGELFFGEGSRLTVL.

Comment on this clonotype: One end of the junction is discordant with germline, which a read error may explain. The chain couples TRBV6-2 or TRBV6-3 to TRBJ2-7; D may be TRBD1 (6 bases). Germline assignment: CDR1 MNHEY and CDR2 SVGEGT. The CDR3 has 15 residues. In DNA, the CDR3 is TGTGCCATCAGTCACTCGGACAGCTCTACCTACGAGCAATACTTC. This sequence encodes CAISHSDSSTYEQYF.

Worth noting for this clonotype: No conserved phenylalanine or tryptophan ends this CDR3, so it is likely a read error. The V gene is TRBV5-1, the J gene TRBJ2-6, with D unclear. Looked up from germline, CDR1 is SGHRS and CDR2 is YFSETQ. The V end lost 0 bases, the J end lost 0 bases, and 4 bases lay between the germline ends. CDR3 length: 15 amino acids. This chain's CDR3 is CASSLDGSGANVLTC. The DNA of the CDR3 is TGCGCCAGCAGCTTGGACGGCTCTGGGGCCAACGTCCTGACTTGC.

This clonotype has a count of ten or more. The chain couples TRBV6-5 to TRBJ2-1; 8 bases agree with TRBD2. The V and J ends lost 8 bases and 4 bases, in that order; junction bases with no gene match: 13. Germline V lookup: CDR1 MNHEY, CDR2 SVGAGI. CDR3 length: 16 residues. The CDR3 is CASGPGGAKLYNEQFF. The CDR3 coding sequence is TGTGCCAGCGGTCCCGGGGGGGCTAAACTTTACAATGAGCAGTTCTTC.

This clonotype was picked up many times. This chain links TRBV20-1 with TRBJ2-7; D call uncertain. CDR1 and CDR2 (germline): DFQATT, SNEGSKA (reference sequence). Trimming shortened V by 0 bases and J by 6 bases, and 18 bases separated the two germline ends. This CDR3 has 15 residues. Here the CDR3 reads CSARDIYEEFGEQYF. DNA of the CDR3: TGCAGTGCTAGAGATATTTATGAGGAGTTCGGCGAGCAGTACTTC.

This chain uses TRBV6-1 with TRBJ1-1, with 8 nucleotides matching TRBD1. The CDR3 is made up of 17 amino acids. Germline V lookup: CDR1 MNHNS, CDR2 SASEGT. V gave up 1 base and J gave up 7 bases; unmatched junction bases: 14. The CDR3, as DNA: TGTGCCAGCAGTGAAGGATGGACAGGGTCAGGGGACATTGAAGCTTTCTTT. It specifies CASSEGWTGSGDIEAFF.

About this clonotype: Since a much larger clone is just one base distant, this may be a read error. The CDR3 protein is CSSSLAGAWGYTF. The CDR3 coding sequence is TGTTCCAGCAGCTTGGCGGGAGCGTGGGGCTACACCTTC. This chain links TRBV5-4 with TRBJ1-2; D call uncertain. CDR3 length: 13 amino acids. Germline V lookup: CDR1 SGHNT, CDR2 YYREEE (reference sequence).

To note about this clonotype: This may stem from a read error, because a much larger clone lies one nucleotide away. The chain has TRBV5-6 and TRBJ1-5; 7 bases agree with TRBD1. This CDR3 region has 16 residues. The germline gives CDR1 SGHDT, CDR2 YYEEEE. The CDR3 DNA sequence: TGTGCCAGCAGCTTGTTGGCAGGGGGATTCAATCGGCCCCAGCATTTT. It is translated as CASSLLAGGFNRPQHF.

With regard to this clonotype: The conserved closing phenylalanine or tryptophan is absent in this CDR3, likely reflecting a read error. The rearrangement links TRBV4-1 to TRBJ2-7, with 7 bases aligning to TRBD1. There are 16 residues in the CDR3. V shed 0 bases, J shed 2 bases, and the junction held 7 bases outside the gene matches. Germline CDR1 and CDR2: MGHRA and YSYEKL. The CDR3: CASSQDKTGQAYEQYS. CDR3 DNA sequence: TGCGCCAGCAGCCAAGACAAGACAGGACAGGCCTACGAGCAGTACTCC.

In this sample, this clonotype turned up a few times. A much bigger clone sits one base away, suggesting this may be a read error. The J gene is TRBJ1-1, the V gene TRBV10-3; D possibly corresponds to TRBD1 (5 bases). This CDR3 is built from 13 residues. Per the germline V gene, CDR1 is ENHRY and CDR2 is SYGVKD. As DNA, the CDR3 is TGTACCATCGGGACGGGGCTTGACACTGAAGCTTTCTTT. This translates into CTIGTGLDTEAFF.